This entry concerns a single T cell receptor (beta chain). Autoimmune disease history or systemic immunosuppression was exclusionary. This sample stems from a study of OX40 agonist ivuxolimab in advanced cancers. Turning to the study itself: Patient treatment consisted of intravenous ivuxolimab administration every 2 weeks at 0.01 to 10 mg/kg. Three patients, one with hepatocellular carcinoma and two with cutaneous melanoma, achieved partial responses.

Sequencing was performed with immunoSEQ multiplex PCR; in TCRdb, only in-frame clones are kept and a portion is missing. The table shows more than 70,000 clones, with around 82% occurring only once. The CDR3 spans 13 residues. V was clipped by 5 bases and J by 5 bases, with 11 bases between them. Germline CDR1 reads MNHNY; CDR2 reads SVGAGI (reference sequence). This TCR was recovered from an adult with an advanced solid tumor such as melanoma, head and neck, liver or kidney cancer. The starting material was CD4+ or CD8+ T cells sorted from blood, obtained in a trial of the OX40 agonist ivuxolimab. The chain is built from TRBV6-6 and TRBJ2-3; TRBD2 might be the D (5 bases). CDR3 sequence (DNA): TGTGCCAGCAGTCCCGCGGGTCGAGATACGCAGTATTTT. Protein product: CASSPAGRDTQYF.